What follows is one T cell receptor beta chain and its context. Trimming left V 1 base short and J 4 bases short, with 8 bases between. CDR3 length: 13 residues. Germline V gene sequence: CDR1 SGHVS, CDR2 FQNEAQ. Each patient went into thyroid surgery without having received any treatment. The sample is drawn from a study of metastatic and nonmetastatic thyroid tumors. TCRdb re-analyzed the PCR reads through MiXCR. Of about 53,000 clones listed, 20% to 25% were seen once; the top ten hold roughly 4%. The genes are TRBV7-8 and TRBJ2-7, with D maybe TRBD2 (6 bases). This receptor was obtained from a female donor with papillary thyroid cancer or a benign thyroid nodule (not recorded which). Some clones in this sample may be carry-over from other donors' samples. The material sequenced was blood. The CDR3 nucleotides are TGTGCCAGCAGCTTAGTACTAGCTTACGAGCAGTACTTC. This translates into CASSLVLAYEQYF.